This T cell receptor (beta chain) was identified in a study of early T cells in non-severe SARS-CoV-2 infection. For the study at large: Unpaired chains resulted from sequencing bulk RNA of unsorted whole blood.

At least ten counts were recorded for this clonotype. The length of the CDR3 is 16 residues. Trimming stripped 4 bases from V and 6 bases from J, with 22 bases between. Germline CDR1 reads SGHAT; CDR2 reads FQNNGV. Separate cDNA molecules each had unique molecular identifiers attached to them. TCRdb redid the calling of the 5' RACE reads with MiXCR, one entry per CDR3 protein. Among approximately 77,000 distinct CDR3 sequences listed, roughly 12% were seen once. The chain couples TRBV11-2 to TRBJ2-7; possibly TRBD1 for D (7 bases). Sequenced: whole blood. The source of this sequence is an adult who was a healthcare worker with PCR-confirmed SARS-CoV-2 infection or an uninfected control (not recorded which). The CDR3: CASSYEGAGTRAEQYF. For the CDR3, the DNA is TGTGCCAGCAGCTATGAGGGGGCGGGAACAAGGGCCGAGCAGTACTTC.